These T cell receptor beta chains were read from a single sample in a study of T cell responses to AZD1222 COVID-19 vaccine. Clones were read by immunoSEQ multiplex PCR, and TCRdb kept only the in-frame ones, dropping some. This sample has 100,000 to 150,000 clones; 88% occur once, and the top ten carry roughly 7.4%. The sample in question was peripheral blood, obtained on day 0 of AZD1222 vaccination. These receptors were collected from an adult in good health. CDR3s include the opening cysteine and the closing phenylalanine or tryptophan. Rows may omit the clone size; those that give it use once, few, many or a size class.

clone size,J gene,V gene,CDR3 protein
-,TRBJ1-4,TRBV5-1,CASSSGTGITNEKLFF
-,TRBJ2-3,TRBV6-2/TRBV6-3,CASSLAGVDTQYF
-,TRBJ2-5,TRBV7-6,CASSFGGGYQETQYF
few,TRBJ2-7,TRBV19,CASSMGLATYEQYF
-,TRBJ2-2,TRBV21-1,CASSLPGLHNTGELFF
-,TRBJ1-5,TRBV6-1,CASSDGGRTNSNQPQHF
-,TRBJ2-2,TRBV6-5,CASSYGTANTGELFF
-,TRBJ2-7,TRBV5-5,CASNQIAGGLSYEQYF
-,TRBJ2-1,TRBV3-1/TRBV3-2,CASSQDLGWDEQFF
-,TRBJ2-5,TRBV2,CASSEVAGGPSETQYF
-,TRBJ1-1,TRBV10-3,CAISVRPRDTEAFF
-,TRBJ1-6,TRBV10-3,CAISEADSPLHF
-,TRBJ2-7,TRBV7-8,CASSLGGTSHSYEQYF
-,TRBJ2-7,TRBV5-6,CASSPSTSGFSYEQYF
once,TRBJ1-5,TRBV6-6,CASTPKFGNQPQHF
-,TRBJ2-1,TRBV2,CASSRGRGANEQFF
once,TRBJ1-5,TRBV27,CASSATGGGSNQPQHF
-,TRBJ1-1,TRBV19,CASTKQRLNTEAFF
once,TRBJ1-5,TRBV6-5,CASSPDGLNQPQHF